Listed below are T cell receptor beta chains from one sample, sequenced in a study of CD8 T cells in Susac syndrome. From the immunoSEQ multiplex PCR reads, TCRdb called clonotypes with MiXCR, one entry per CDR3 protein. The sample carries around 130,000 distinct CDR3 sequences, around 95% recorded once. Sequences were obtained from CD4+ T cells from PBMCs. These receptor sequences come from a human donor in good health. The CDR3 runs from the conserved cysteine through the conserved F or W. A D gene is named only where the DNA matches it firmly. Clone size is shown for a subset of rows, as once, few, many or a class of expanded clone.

CDR3nt: TGTGCCAGCACCCGGGGGCGGGGTAACACCGGGGAGCTGTTTTTT
CDR3aa: CASTRGRGNTGELFF
v_gene: TRBV6-5
j_gene: TRBJ2-2
abundance: .
d_gene: .

CDR3nt: TGCGCCAGCAGCTTGGTTCTATGGGACACCCAGTACTTC
CDR3aa: CASSLVLWDTQYF
v_gene: TRBV5-1
j_gene: TRBJ2-5
abundance: .
d_gene: .

CDR3nt: TGTGCCAGCAGCTTGGGCAGGGCGAACACTGAAGCTTTCTTT
CDR3aa: CASSLGRANTEAFF
v_gene: TRBV7-9
j_gene: TRBJ1-1
abundance: .
d_gene: .

CDR3nt: TGTGCCAGCAGTACGAAACAAGAGACCCAGTACTTC
CDR3aa: CASSTKQETQYF
v_gene: TRBV27
j_gene: TRBJ2-5
abundance: once
d_gene: .

CDR3nt: TGTGCCAGTAGTGGGGACTTCACCAATGAGCAGTTCTTC
CDR3aa: CASSGDFTNEQFF
v_gene: TRBV19
j_gene: TRBJ2-1
abundance: .
d_gene: .

CDR3nt: TGTGCCAGCAGGACTGACAGGACCAGTGGGGAGACCCAGTACTTC
CDR3aa: CASRTDRTSGETQYF
v_gene: TRBV2
j_gene: TRBJ2-5
abundance: .
d_gene: .

CDR3nt: TGTGCCAGCTCACCCACCCTGGGACTAGCGGGAGGGCACTACAATGAGCAGTTCTTC
CDR3aa: CASSPTLGLAGGHYNEQFF
v_gene: TRBV18
j_gene: TRBJ2-1
abundance: .
d_gene: TRBD2

CDR3nt: TGTGCCAGCAGCTTACAACAGCGCACTGAAGCTTTCTTT
CDR3aa: CASSLQQRTEAFF
v_gene: TRBV7-8
j_gene: TRBJ1-1
abundance: .
d_gene: .

CDR3nt: TGCAGCGTGGGGGTGGGGCAGTCCCACGAGCAGTACTTC
CDR3aa: CSVGVGQSHEQYF
v_gene: TRBV29-1
j_gene: TRBJ2-7
abundance: .
d_gene: .

CDR3nt: TGTGCCAGCAGTCCCATTAAGGGGACCGTGGGTGAGACCCAGTACTTC
CDR3aa: CASSPIKGTVGETQYF
v_gene: TRBV27
j_gene: TRBJ2-5
abundance: .
d_gene: .

CDR3nt: TGTGCCAGCAGTTACTCGGCACGGGGGACAGATATCAACACTGAAGCTTTCTTT
CDR3aa: CASSYSARGTDINTEAFF
v_gene: TRBV6-2/TRBV6-3
j_gene: TRBJ1-1
abundance: .
d_gene: TRBD1

CDR3nt: TGTGCCAGTAGTACGTGGGACAGGGTGGGAAGCAATCAGCCCCAGCATTTT
CDR3aa: CASSTWDRVGSNQPQHF
v_gene: TRBV19
j_gene: TRBJ1-5
abundance: .
d_gene: TRBD1

CDR3nt: TGCGCCAGCAGCTTGAGGCCTTCGAGACAGGGCAGCAATGAGCAGTTCTTC
CDR3aa: CASSLRPSRQGSNEQFF
v_gene: TRBV5-1
j_gene: TRBJ2-1
abundance: .
d_gene: TRBD1

CDR3nt: TGTGCCAGCAGTTACTCGGCGGGACAGGGCGGGAGCAATCAGCCCCAGCATTTT
CDR3aa: CASSYSAGQGGSNQPQHF
v_gene: TRBV6-5
j_gene: TRBJ1-5
abundance: .
d_gene: TRBD1

CDR3nt: TGTGCCAGCAGAACCGGGACAGGCCGATTAGCGGGGAAGAATGAGCAGTTCTTC
CDR3aa: CASRTGTGRLAGKNEQFF
v_gene: TRBV6-1
j_gene: TRBJ2-1
abundance: .
d_gene: .

CDR3nt: TGTGCCACCAGCTTGGGGCAACAGGGGGCCCACACCGGGGAGCTGTTTTTT
CDR3aa: CATSLGQQGAHTGELFF
v_gene: TRBV24-1
j_gene: TRBJ2-2
abundance: .
d_gene: TRBD1

CDR3nt: TGTGCCAGCAGTTTAAGTAACGCTCGAGTCTACGAGCAGTACTTC
CDR3aa: CASSLSNARVYEQYF
v_gene: TRBV6-6
j_gene: TRBJ2-7
abundance: .
d_gene: .

CDR3nt: TGTGCCACCAGCAGAGATCAGGGGGCGTGGGCCGGGGAGCTGTTTTTT
CDR3aa: CATSRDQGAWAGELFF
v_gene: TRBV15
j_gene: TRBJ2-2
abundance: .
d_gene: TRBD1

CDR3nt: TGTGCCTGGAGTGTAGACCTAGGAGGGACCCAGTACTTC
CDR3aa: CAWSVDLGGTQYF
v_gene: TRBV30
j_gene: TRBJ2-5
abundance: .
d_gene: .

CDR3nt: TGTGCCAGCGGGCGGGGGTCCAGTGAGCAGTTCTTC
CDR3aa: CASGRGSSEQFF
v_gene: TRBV9
j_gene: TRBJ2-1
abundance: once
d_gene: TRBD2

CDR3nt: TGTGCCAGCTCACCCGGGACAGGGGTTCAGCCCCAGCATTTT
CDR3aa: CASSPGTGVQPQHF
v_gene: TRBV18
j_gene: TRBJ1-5
abundance: few
d_gene: TRBD1

CDR3nt: TGTGCCAGCAGTTACGTGTCTAGCGGGAGCCACGAGCAGTACTTC
CDR3aa: CASSYVSSGSHEQYF
v_gene: TRBV6-5
j_gene: TRBJ2-7
abundance: .
d_gene: TRBD2

CDR3nt: TGTGCCAGCATGGGACATAAAAAGCCCCAGCATTTT
CDR3aa: CASMGHKKPQHF
v_gene: TRBV2
j_gene: TRBJ1-5
abundance: .
d_gene: .

CDR3nt: TGTGCCAGCGGGTCCGCGGGAGGGTCCTACGAGCAGTACTTC
CDR3aa: CASGSAGGSYEQYF
v_gene: TRBV28
j_gene: TRBJ2-7
abundance: .
d_gene: TRBD2

CDR3nt: TGCAGTGCCGGGCCGGGACTAGCGGGCCACGAGCAGTACTTC
CDR3aa: CSAGPGLAGHEQYF
v_gene: TRBV20-1
j_gene: TRBJ2-7
abundance: few
d_gene: TRBD2

CDR3nt: TGTGCCAGCAGTTCGCGGACAGGGGGCGGACAGCCCCAGCATTTT
CDR3aa: CASSSRTGGGQPQHF
v_gene: TRBV6-6
j_gene: TRBJ1-5
abundance: .
d_gene: TRBD1

CDR3nt: TGTGCCAGCAGGCCGACGGGGTTCACAGATACGCAGTATTTT
CDR3aa: CASRPTGFTDTQYF
v_gene: TRBV7-3
j_gene: TRBJ2-3
abundance: .
d_gene: .

CDR3nt: TGTGCCAGCAGTTACTCGCCCTTACAGTTCGGCTACACCTTC
CDR3aa: CASSYSPLQFGYTF
v_gene: TRBV6-5
j_gene: TRBJ1-2
abundance: once
d_gene: .

CDR3nt: TGTGCCAGCTCACCCCGAAGGGACAGGGGGACGATCTATGGCTACACCTTC
CDR3aa: CASSPRRDRGTIYGYTF
v_gene: TRBV18
j_gene: TRBJ1-2
abundance: once
d_gene: TRBD1

CDR3nt: TGTGCCAGCAGCCGCCCGGGGGTAGCGGCCTACGAGCAGTACTTC
CDR3aa: CASSRPGVAAYEQYF
v_gene: TRBV4-2
j_gene: TRBJ2-7
abundance: .
d_gene: .

CDR3nt: TGCAGTGCCTTGACAGGGACTAGCCTCTCCTACGAGCAGTACTTC
CDR3aa: CSALTGTSLSYEQYF
v_gene: TRBV20-1
j_gene: TRBJ2-7
abundance: .
d_gene: TRBD2

CDR3nt: TGTGCCAGCAGCCGTGGCGGGAGCTCCTACGAGCAGTACTTC
CDR3aa: CASSRGGSSYEQYF
v_gene: TRBV3-1
j_gene: TRBJ2-7
abundance: .
d_gene: TRBD2

CDR3nt: TGTGCCAGCAGATGGACAGCCGTTGGGGAGCTGTTTTTT
CDR3aa: CASRWTAVGELFF
v_gene: TRBV2
j_gene: TRBJ2-2
abundance: .
d_gene: .

CDR3nt: TGTGCCAGCAGTTTATCGGCACAGGGGAGGAATGAGCAGTTCTTC
CDR3aa: CASSLSAQGRNEQFF
v_gene: TRBV27
j_gene: TRBJ2-1
abundance: .
d_gene: .

CDR3nt: TGTGCCAGCTCACCCCCGGAAGGACTCCAAGAGACCCAGTACTTC
CDR3aa: CASSPPEGLQETQYF
v_gene: TRBV18
j_gene: TRBJ2-5
abundance: .
d_gene: .

CDR3nt: TGTGCCAGCAGTGAAAAACCCGGGCGCCCGGGAAACTATGGCTACACCTTC
CDR3aa: CASSEKPGRPGNYGYTF
v_gene: TRBV25-1
j_gene: TRBJ1-2
abundance: .
d_gene: .

CDR3nt: TGTGCCAGCAGTTTAGCGGGGACCCAAGAGACCCAGTACTTC
CDR3aa: CASSLAGTQETQYF
v_gene: TRBV12-3/TRBV12-4
j_gene: TRBJ2-5
abundance: .
d_gene: .

CDR3nt: TGTGCCAGCAGCTTGACCCTCCTACCCAATGAGCAGTTCTTC
CDR3aa: CASSLTLLPNEQFF
v_gene: TRBV3-1
j_gene: TRBJ2-1
abundance: .
d_gene: .

CDR3nt: TGTGCCAGCAGTTTAGGCGGACACCAAGAGACCCAGTACTTC
CDR3aa: CASSLGGHQETQYF
v_gene: TRBV12-3/TRBV12-4
j_gene: TRBJ2-5
abundance: .
d_gene: .

CDR3nt: TGTGCCAGCAGCCTCTCGGGGGATGCCTATGGCTACACCTTC
CDR3aa: CASSLSGDAYGYTF
v_gene: TRBV6-1
j_gene: TRBJ1-2
abundance: few
d_gene: .

CDR3nt: TGTGCCAGCAGCTCCCTACAGGGCTTTGAGCAGTTCTTC
CDR3aa: CASSSLQGFEQFF
v_gene: TRBV5-8
j_gene: TRBJ2-1
abundance: .
d_gene: .

CDR3nt: TGCGCCAGCCAAAGCGGCCATGGCGGGGAGCTGTTTTTT
CDR3aa: CASQSGHGGELFF
v_gene: TRBV10-1
j_gene: TRBJ2-2
abundance: once
d_gene: .

CDR3nt: TGCGCCAGCAGCGCCAGGGGAGATTCACCCCTCCACTTT
CDR3aa: CASSARGDSPLHF
v_gene: TRBV5-1
j_gene: TRBJ1-6
abundance: .
d_gene: .

CDR3nt: TGTGCCAGCTCACCACCGGACGGGCAAGAGACCCAGTACTTC
CDR3aa: CASSPPDGQETQYF
v_gene: TRBV18
j_gene: TRBJ2-5
abundance: .
d_gene: .

CDR3nt: TGTGCCAGCAGCCAAGATTGGCGGGAGGCGGCCTACGAGCAGTACTTC
CDR3aa: CASSQDWREAAYEQYF
v_gene: TRBV4-2
j_gene: TRBJ2-7
abundance: .
d_gene: TRBD2

CDR3nt: TGTGCCAGCAGCTTCCGACAGGGATTGGAGTACTTC
CDR3aa: CASSFRQGLEYF
v_gene: TRBV28
j_gene: TRBJ2-7
abundance: once
d_gene: TRBD1

CDR3nt: TGTGCCAGTAGTATGGCCAGCGGGACGACATACATTCAGTACTTC
CDR3aa: CASSMASGTTYIQYF
v_gene: TRBV19
j_gene: TRBJ2-4
abundance: .
d_gene: TRBD2

CDR3nt: TGTGCCAGCAGGGTGGACAGGGGAGGCACTGAAGCTTTCTTT
CDR3aa: CASRVDRGGTEAFF
v_gene: TRBV6-1
j_gene: TRBJ1-1
abundance: .
d_gene: TRBD1

CDR3nt: TGCGCCAGCAGCGAGGGACAGGGGTCCTACGAGCAGTACTTC
CDR3aa: CASSEGQGSYEQYF
v_gene: TRBV5-1
j_gene: TRBJ2-7
abundance: .
d_gene: TRBD1

CDR3nt: TGCGCCAGCAGCCAACGGGGATACGAGCAGTACTTC
CDR3aa: CASSQRGYEQYF
v_gene: TRBV5-1
j_gene: TRBJ2-7
abundance: once
d_gene: .

CDR3nt: TGCAGCGTTGACCTCCTTGAAAATTGGCATGAGCAGTTCTTC
CDR3aa: CSVDLLENWHEQFF
v_gene: TRBV29-1
j_gene: TRBJ2-1
abundance: .
d_gene: .

CDR3nt: TGCAGCGTTGTGTTGGAGGCCTACGAGCAGTACTTC
CDR3aa: CSVVLEAYEQYF
v_gene: TRBV29-1
j_gene: TRBJ2-7
abundance: .
d_gene: .

CDR3nt: TGCGCCAGCAGAGGTCTTCAAGAGACCCAGTACTTC
CDR3aa: CASRGLQETQYF
v_gene: TRBV5-1
j_gene: TRBJ2-5
abundance: .
d_gene: .

CDR3nt: TGTGCCAGCAGCCTTTCCGCCTCTGGGGCCAACGTCCTGACTTTC
CDR3aa: CASSLSASGANVLTF
v_gene: TRBV3-1
j_gene: TRBJ2-6
abundance: once
d_gene: .

CDR3nt: TGTGCCAGCAGAAGTACAGGGGTGAACACTGAAGCTTTCTTT
CDR3aa: CASRSTGVNTEAFF
v_gene: TRBV6-5
j_gene: TRBJ1-1
abundance: .
d_gene: TRBD1

CDR3nt: TGTGCCAGCACAAATACCGGGACTAGCGGGGAGCTGTTTTTT
CDR3aa: CASTNTGTSGELFF
v_gene: TRBV3-1
j_gene: TRBJ2-2
abundance: .
d_gene: TRBD2

CDR3nt: TGTGCCAGTAGTATTAGTGGCAACTCCTACGAGCAGTACTTC
CDR3aa: CASSISGNSYEQYF
v_gene: TRBV19
j_gene: TRBJ2-7
abundance: .
d_gene: .

CDR3nt: TGTGCCAGCTCACCGACAGCCCCCACCGGGGAGCTGTTTTTT
CDR3aa: CASSPTAPTGELFF
v_gene: TRBV18
j_gene: TRBJ2-2
abundance: .
d_gene: .

CDR3nt: TGCGCCAGCAGCCCGTTGCAGGCCCCAGATACGCAGTATTTT
CDR3aa: CASSPLQAPDTQYF
v_gene: TRBV5-1
j_gene: TRBJ2-3
abundance: .
d_gene: .